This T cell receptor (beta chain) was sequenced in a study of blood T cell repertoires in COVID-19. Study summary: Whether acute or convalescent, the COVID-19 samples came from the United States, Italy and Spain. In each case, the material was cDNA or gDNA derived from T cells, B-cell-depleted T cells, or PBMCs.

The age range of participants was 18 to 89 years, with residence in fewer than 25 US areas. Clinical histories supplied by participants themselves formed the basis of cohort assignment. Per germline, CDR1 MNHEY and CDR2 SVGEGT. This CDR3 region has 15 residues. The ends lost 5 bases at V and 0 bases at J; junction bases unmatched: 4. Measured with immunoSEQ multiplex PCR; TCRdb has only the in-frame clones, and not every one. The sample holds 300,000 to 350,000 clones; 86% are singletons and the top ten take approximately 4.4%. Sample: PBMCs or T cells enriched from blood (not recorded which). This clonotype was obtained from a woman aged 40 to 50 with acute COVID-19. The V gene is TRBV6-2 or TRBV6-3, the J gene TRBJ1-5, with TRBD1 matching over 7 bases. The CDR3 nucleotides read TGTGCCAGCAGTAGACAGGGAATTAGCAATCAGCCCCAGCATTTT. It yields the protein CASSRQGISNQPQHF.